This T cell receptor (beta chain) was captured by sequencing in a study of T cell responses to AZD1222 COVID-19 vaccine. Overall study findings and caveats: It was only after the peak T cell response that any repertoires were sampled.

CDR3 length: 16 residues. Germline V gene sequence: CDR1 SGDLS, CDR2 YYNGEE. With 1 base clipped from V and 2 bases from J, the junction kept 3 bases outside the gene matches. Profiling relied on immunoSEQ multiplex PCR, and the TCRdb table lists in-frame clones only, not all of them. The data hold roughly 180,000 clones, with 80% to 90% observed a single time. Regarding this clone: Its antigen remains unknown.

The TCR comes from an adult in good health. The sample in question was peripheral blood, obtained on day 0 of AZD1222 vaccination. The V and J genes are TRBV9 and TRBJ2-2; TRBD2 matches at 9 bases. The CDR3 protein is CASSVPLAGNTGELFF. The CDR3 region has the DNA TGTGCCAGCAGCGTACCCCTAGCGGGAAACACCGGGGAGCTGTTTTTT.